These T cell receptor beta chains were read from a single sample in a study of T cell repertoires in cytomegalovirus infection. TCRdb reprocessed the reads via MiXCR and lists one record per CDR3 protein. The sample consists of about 260,000 distinct CDR3 sequences, roughly 15% of them appearing once. Material: PBMCs. Every receptor here comes from a human donor in good health (CMV status not recorded). Some clones in this sample may be carry-over from other donors' samples. Each CDR3 is given with its conserved first and last residue. Each record gives: J gene, D gene, V gene, clone size, CDR3 protein, CDR3 DNA. D genes are given only for firm matches. Expanded clones are given a class, and other clones once, few, many or no size at all.

TRBJ1-1,-,TRBV2,-,CASRQSAEQAFF,TGTGCCAGCAGGCAATCCGCGGAGCAAGCTTTCTTT
TRBJ1-2,TRBD1,TRBV4-1,many,CASSQQAGGNYGYTF,TGCGCCAGCAGCCAACAGGCAGGGGGCAACTATGGCTACACCTTC
TRBJ2-2,-,TRBV4-2,few,CASSQDEGVDTGELFF,TGTGCCAGCAGCCAAGATGAGGGGGTAGACACCGGGGAGCTGTTTTTT
TRBJ2-7,-,TRBV20-1,few,CSAPGLEVYEQYF,TGCAGTGCTCCAGGGCTAGAGGTCTACGAGCAGTACTTC
TRBJ2-3,-,TRBV5-6,-,CASSFLWPSPMWGTDTQYF,TGTGCCAGCAGCTTTCTGTGGCCTAGTCCTATGTGGGGCACAGATACGCAGTATTTT
TRBJ2-5,-,TRBV25-1,once,CASSVPGRQPRTQYF,TGTGCCAGCAGTGTGCCGGGACGGCAGCCGAGGACCCAGTACTTC
TRBJ1-3,TRBD1,TRBV15,-,CATSRYLLTGTTGNTIYF,TGTGCCACCAGCAGATACCTACTGACAGGGACAACTGGAAACACCATATATTTT
TRBJ1-2,-,TRBV20-1,few,CSARVVTAKYGYTF,TGCAGTGCTAGAGTTGTCACGGCGAAATATGGCTACACCTTC
TRBJ1-5,-,TRBV6-2/TRBV6-3,many,CASRPMGPTVTSNQPQHF,TGTGCCAGCAGACCCATGGGACCGACCGTAACTAGCAATCAGCCCCAGCATTTT
TRBJ2-2,TRBD2,TRBV19,-,CASSQFPLAGSYTGELFF,TGTGCCAGTAGCCAATTCCCGCTAGCGGGGAGTTACACCGGGGAGCTGTTTTTT
TRBJ2-3,-,TRBV6-6,few,CASRQTGLSGQYF,TGTGCCAGCAGACAAACCGGCCTGTCTGGGCAGTATTTT
TRBJ2-1,TRBD2,TRBV29-1,many,CSVRTTSGSLFF,TGCAGCGTCCGGACGACTAGCGGGAGTCTGTTCTTC
TRBJ2-1,-,TRBV5-4,few,CASNLEGDDEQFF,TGTGCCAGCAACTTGGAGGGGGACGATGAGCAGTTCTTC
TRBJ1-3,TRBD1,TRBV6-1,few,CASITTGGNSGNTIYF,TGTGCCAGCATCACGACAGGGGGGAACTCTGGAAACACCATATATTTT
TRBJ1-1,TRBD1,TRBV14,many,CASSPMGDRNTEAFF,TGTGCCAGCAGCCCAATGGGGGACAGGAACACTGAAGCTTTCTTT
TRBJ1-2,-,TRBV28,-,CASSFGPTRGYTF,TGTGCCAGCAGTTTTGGGCCCACAAGGGGCTACACCTTC
TRBJ2-7,-,TRBV28,many,CVTGTSYEQYF,TGTGTGACCGGAACCTCCTACGAGCAGTACTTC
TRBJ2-1,-,TRBV20-1,-,CSATGNLEQFF,TGCAGTGCCACAGGGAATTTAGAGCAGTTCTTC
TRBJ1-2,-,TRBV4-1,few,CASSQDSAGLYGYTF,TGCGCCAGCAGCCAAGATTCGGCAGGGCTATATGGCTACACCTTC
TRBJ1-6,-,TRBV27,-,CASSLGTQIRTPLHF,TGTGCCAGCAGTTTGGGGACCCAGATTCGGACACCCCTCCACTTT
TRBJ2-3,-,TRBV7-2,many,CASSLAGATQYF,TGTGCCAGCAGCTTAGCGGGAGCCACGCAGTATTTT
TRBJ1-5,TRBD1,TRBV20-1,-,CSATTGTKQPQHF,TGCAGTGCTACGACAGGGACGAAGCAGCCCCAGCATTTT
TRBJ2-6,-,TRBV5-1,many,CASSSQLVSRSGANVLTF,TGCGCCAGCAGCTCCCAACTAGTATCTCGATCTGGGGCCAACGTCCTGACTTTC
TRBJ2-1,-,TRBV7-3,few,CASSLLRGNEQFF,TGTGCCAGCAGCCTATTACGGGGCAATGAGCAGTTCTTC
TRBJ2-7,-,TRBV6-5,-,CASSYRGNYEQYF,TGTGCCAGCAGTTACAGGGGGAACTACGAGCAGTACTTC
TRBJ2-3,-,TRBV5-1,-,CASSLMVTDTQYF,TGCGCCAGCAGCTTGATGGTCACAGATACGCAGTATTTT
TRBJ2-7,-,TRBV29-1,many,CSVEDNTYEQYF,TGCAGCGTCGAGGACAACACCTACGAGCAGTACTTC
TRBJ2-4,TRBD2,TRBV20-1,few,CSAGRTSGKRNIQYF,TGCAGTGCTGGGCGGACTAGCGGGAAAAGAAACATTCAGTACTTC
TRBJ2-6,TRBD2,TRBV20-1,-,CSAGGRSGANVLTF,TGCAGTGCTGGCGGGAGGTCTGGGGCCAACGTCCTGACTTTC
TRBJ2-1,-,TRBV7-2,many,CASSLSNYNEQFF,TGTGCCAGCAGCTTAAGCAATTACAATGAGCAGTTCTTC
TRBJ2-2,TRBD1,TRBV6-2/TRBV6-3,many,CASSRTGDTGELFF,TGTGCCAGCAGCAGGACAGGGGACACCGGGGAGCTGTTTTTT
TRBJ2-3,-,TRBV7-2,many,CASSLGTSGLSTDTQYF,TGTGCCAGCAGCTTAGGGACCTCCGGACTTTCCACAGATACGCAGTATTTT
TRBJ1-6,TRBD1,TRBV20-1,few,CSARDRGRNNSPLHF,TGCAGTGCACGGGACAGGGGGCGGAATAATTCACCCCTCCACTTT
TRBJ2-3,TRBD2,TRBV7-3,many,CASSLGLAGDTQYF,TGTGCCAGCAGCTTAGGACTAGCGGGGGATACGCAGTATTTT
TRBJ2-1,TRBD2,TRBV20-1,many,CSADPSGSSYNEQFF,TGCAGTGCTGATCCTAGCGGGAGCTCCTACAATGAGCAGTTCTTC
TRBJ2-7,-,TRBV20-1,-,CSAPNPQGNEQYF,TGCAGTGCTCCGAACCCCCAGGGGAACGAGCAGTACTTC
TRBJ2-7,TRBD2,TRBV20-1,-,CSASTTGTSGYEQYF,TGCAGTGCTTCAACAACCGGGACTAGCGGCTACGAGCAGTACTTC
TRBJ2-5,-,TRBV7-2,many,CASSLNPGFGISETQYF,TGTGCCAGCAGCTTAAACCCGGGGTTCGGTATTTCAGAGACCCAGTACTTC
TRBJ1-2,TRBD1,TRBV4-1,-,CASSPRTGGRYGYTF,TGCGCCAGCAGCCCAAGGACAGGGGGACGGTATGGCTACACCTTC
TRBJ1-6,-,TRBV28,-,CASRLDPELPLHF,TGTGCCAGCAGGCTCGACCCCGAGTTGCCCCTCCACTTT
TRBJ2-1,-,TRBV3-1,few,CASSQDAGMGGGLGDEQFF,TGTGCCAGCAGCCAAGACGCGGGGATGGGCGGGGGCCTGGGCGATGAGCAGTTCTTC
TRBJ2-1,-,TRBV19,many,CASSIARAGRLEQFF,TGTGCCAGTAGTATAGCCCGGGCCGGGAGACTCGAGCAGTTCTTC
TRBJ2-1,TRBD1,TRBV29-1,few,CSVEELQGSSYNEQFF,TGCAGCGTTGAAGAGCTACAGGGGAGCTCCTACAATGAGCAGTTCTTC